Listed here is a single T cell receptor beta chain. Vbeta (60) and Jbeta (13) primers were used in the PCR. The data were produced by immunoSEQ multiplex PCR, yet TCRdb's version contains in-frame clones alone and is incomplete. The sample records approximately 200,000 clones, 60% to 80% being singletons. This sample was included in a study of cytomegalovirus exposure and HLA in healthy donors. Germline values: CDR1 SQVTM, CDR2 ANQGSEA. V gave up 7 bases and J gave up 0 bases, with 13 bases separating them. This CDR3 has 13 amino acids. The specimen was PBMCs. The J gene is TRBJ2-7, the V gene TRBV29-1; possible D gene TRBD1, 6 bases. This TCR derives from a woman in her twenties or thirties in good health and CMV-seropositive. CDR3 region: CSALPDSSYEQYF. The CDR3 coding sequence is TGCAGCGCCCTCCCGGACAGCTCCTACGAGCAGTACTTC.